Listed below are T cell receptor beta chains from one sample, sequenced in a study of T cell repertoires in cytomegalovirus infection. TCRdb analysed the reads with MiXCR anew, one entry per CDR3 protein. The sample lists roughly 240,000 distinct CDR3 sequences, around 6.6% occurring once. The sequenced material came from PBMCs. Receptors originate from a human donor in good health (CMV status not recorded). Some clones in this sample may be carry-over from other donors' samples. The CDR3 runs from the conserved cysteine through the conserved F or W. Fields, in order: V gene, clone size, D gene, J gene, CDR3 DNA, CDR3 protein. The D gene is left open where the match is weak. Clone size is stated in some rows and not others, as once, few, many or a class when expanded.

v_call: TRBV6-1; clone_size: many; d_call: TRBD1; j_call: TRBJ2-5; cdr3_nt: TGTGCCAGCGGAACAGGGGTGAGAGAGACCCAGTACTTC; cdr3_aa: CASGTGVRETQYF
v_call: TRBV14; clone_size: few; d_call: .; j_call: TRBJ2-5; cdr3_nt: TGTGCCAGCAGCCAAGGGGGCAGGGCTGGGGAGACCCAGTACTTC; cdr3_aa: CASSQGGRAGETQYF
v_call: TRBV19; clone_size: many; d_call: .; j_call: TRBJ1-1; cdr3_nt: TGTGCCAGTAGTATCACGGCGGGGGTCGAAGACACTGAAGCTTTCTTT; cdr3_aa: CASSITAGVEDTEAFF
v_call: TRBV20-1; clone_size: many; d_call: .; j_call: TRBJ1-1; cdr3_nt: TGCAGTGCTAGTAAAGACGGCACTGAAGCTTTCTTT; cdr3_aa: CSASKDGTEAFF
v_call: TRBV11-2; clone_size: many; d_call: .; j_call: TRBJ1-3; cdr3_nt: TGTGCCAGCAGCTTAGCGGCCTCTGGAAACACCATATATTTT; cdr3_aa: CASSLAASGNTIYF
v_call: TRBV4-3; clone_size: .; d_call: .; j_call: TRBJ1-1; cdr3_nt: TGCGCCAGCAGCCGCTCCGGGCGAGAAGCTTTCTTT; cdr3_aa: CASSRSGREAFF
v_call: TRBV7-2; clone_size: many; d_call: .; j_call: TRBJ2-3; cdr3_nt: TGTGCCAGCAGCCGAAAAGGGGGGGCGAGCACAGATACGCAGTATTTT; cdr3_aa: CASSRKGGASTDTQYF
v_call: TRBV7-2; clone_size: many; d_call: .; j_call: TRBJ2-2; cdr3_nt: TGTGCCAGCAGCAATGCCGTAACCCTCTGGACCGGGGAGCTGTTTTTT; cdr3_aa: CASSNAVTLWTGELFF
v_call: TRBV12-5; clone_size: many; d_call: TRBD2; j_call: TRBJ2-1; cdr3_nt: TGTGCTAGTGGTCCCGGGACTAGCGGGGGGCTTTACAATGAGCAGTTCTTC; cdr3_aa: CASGPGTSGGLYNEQFF
v_call: TRBV20-1; clone_size: many; d_call: .; j_call: TRBJ2-7; cdr3_nt: TGCAGTGCCATGACTTCTAACTACGAGCAGTACTTC; cdr3_aa: CSAMTSNYEQYF
v_call: TRBV19; clone_size: .; d_call: .; j_call: TRBJ1-1; cdr3_nt: TGTGCCAGTGTATATTACACTGAAGCTTTCTTT; cdr3_aa: CASVYYTEAFF
v_call: TRBV20-1; clone_size: many; d_call: .; j_call: TRBJ2-5; cdr3_nt: TGCAGTGCTGATCCGGGAGGCCAGGGGCAAGAGACCCAGTACTTC; cdr3_aa: CSADPGGQGQETQYF
v_call: TRBV7-9; clone_size: many; d_call: TRBD1; j_call: TRBJ1-1; cdr3_nt: TGTGCCAGCAGCTTAAGTTTGGACAGGAGAACTGAAGCTTTCTTT; cdr3_aa: CASSLSLDRRTEAFF
v_call: TRBV18; clone_size: many; d_call: .; j_call: TRBJ2-1; cdr3_nt: TGTGCCAGCTCACCGGAAAAAAGTAGCTCTGCGGTCCATGAGCAGTTCTTC; cdr3_aa: CASSPEKSSSAVHEQFF
v_call: TRBV12-3/TRBV12-4; clone_size: many; d_call: .; j_call: TRBJ2-5; cdr3_nt: TGTGCCAGCTCTGAATCGGGCAGGGCGAACCAAGAGACCCAGTACTTC; cdr3_aa: CASSESGRANQETQYF
v_call: TRBV7-8; clone_size: many; d_call: .; j_call: TRBJ2-7; cdr3_nt: TGTGCCAGCAGCTTAGCCCGAGGACAGATTCGCGCCTACGAGCAGTACTTC; cdr3_aa: CASSLARGQIRAYEQYF
v_call: TRBV19; clone_size: many; d_call: .; j_call: TRBJ2-7; cdr3_nt: TGTGCCAGTAGTATCCCTCACGGGGGCGAGCAGTACTTC; cdr3_aa: CASSIPHGGEQYF
v_call: TRBV27; clone_size: many; d_call: TRBD2; j_call: TRBJ2-1; cdr3_nt: TGTGCCAGCAGTCCCCTCCAAGCGGGGGGCGACAATGAGCAGTTCTTC; cdr3_aa: CASSPLQAGGDNEQFF
v_call: TRBV6-2/TRBV6-3; clone_size: many; d_call: .; j_call: TRBJ2-3; cdr3_nt: TGTGCCAGCAGTGAGCGGGTTACTAGCACAGATACGCAGTATTTT; cdr3_aa: CASSERVTSTDTQYF
v_call: TRBV6-2/TRBV6-3; clone_size: many; d_call: .; j_call: TRBJ2-1; cdr3_nt: TGTGCCAGCCGTATCGTGGCGGGGAATAACAATGAGCAGTTCTTC; cdr3_aa: CASRIVAGNNNEQFF
v_call: TRBV7-9; clone_size: many; d_call: .; j_call: TRBJ1-2; cdr3_nt: TGTGCCAGCAGCTTAGGGGGCTACCTTGGCTATGGCTACACCTTC; cdr3_aa: CASSLGGYLGYGYTF
v_call: TRBV6-2/TRBV6-3; clone_size: .; d_call: .; j_call: TRBJ2-1; cdr3_nt: TGTGCCAGCAGTTGGGGGCAGCATTACAATGAGCAGTTCTTC; cdr3_aa: CASSWGQHYNEQFF
v_call: TRBV29-1; clone_size: few; d_call: TRBD2; j_call: TRBJ2-1; cdr3_nt: TGCAGCGTTGAAGACCGGAGGACTAGGCCTGACAATGAGCAGTTCTTC; cdr3_aa: CSVEDRRTRPDNEQFF
v_call: TRBV7-9; clone_size: many; d_call: .; j_call: TRBJ1-3; cdr3_nt: TGTGCCAGCAGCTCGTCCGGGAGTGGCACCATATATTTT; cdr3_aa: CASSSSGSGTIYF
v_call: TRBV11-3; clone_size: many; d_call: .; j_call: TRBJ2-1; cdr3_nt: TGTGCCAGCAGCTTCGGACCCGAAAACCAGTTCTTC; cdr3_aa: CASSFGPENQFF
v_call: TRBV9; clone_size: many; d_call: TRBD1; j_call: TRBJ1-2; cdr3_nt: TGTGCCAGCAGTACCGGATCCTCGTCTAGACAGGGTTCTAACTATGGCTACACCTTC; cdr3_aa: CASSTGSSSRQGSNYGYTF
v_call: TRBV7-2; clone_size: many; d_call: .; j_call: TRBJ1-6; cdr3_nt: TGTGCCAGCAGCGCCCAGGGTGTGGGATCACCCCTCCACTTT; cdr3_aa: CASSAQGVGSPLHF
v_call: TRBV2; clone_size: many; d_call: .; j_call: TRBJ2-3; cdr3_nt: TGTGCCAGCACCCACACAGATACGCAGTATTTT; cdr3_aa: CASTHTDTQYF
v_call: TRBV28; clone_size: many; d_call: .; j_call: TRBJ2-1; cdr3_nt: TGTGCCAGCAGCTTGGGGGTATACAATGAGCAGTTCTTC; cdr3_aa: CASSLGVYNEQFF
v_call: TRBV20-1; clone_size: .; d_call: .; j_call: TRBJ2-1; cdr3_nt: TGCAGTGCCCAGAAGGGACCGACCTACAATGAGCAGTTCTTC; cdr3_aa: CSAQKGPTYNEQFF
v_call: TRBV28; clone_size: few; d_call: .; j_call: TRBJ2-7; cdr3_nt: TGTGCCAGCACCCCCAGGGGAGGGCAGAACTCCTACGAGCAGTACTTC; cdr3_aa: CASTPRGGQNSYEQYF
v_call: TRBV7-2; clone_size: many; d_call: .; j_call: TRBJ2-1; cdr3_nt: TGTGCCAGCAGCAAGGACCCCACGGGGTATGAGCAGTTCTTC; cdr3_aa: CASSKDPTGYEQFF
v_call: TRBV20-1; clone_size: many; d_call: .; j_call: TRBJ1-1; cdr3_nt: TGCAGTGCTAGAGTTGGCGAGAACACTGAAGCTTTCTTT; cdr3_aa: CSARVGENTEAFF
v_call: TRBV6-1; clone_size: many; d_call: .; j_call: TRBJ2-2; cdr3_nt: TGTGCCAGCAGTACGCAGGGACAATTGAACACCGGGGAGCTGTTTTTT; cdr3_aa: CASSTQGQLNTGELFF
v_call: TRBV5-4; clone_size: .; d_call: .; j_call: TRBJ1-1; cdr3_nt: TGTGCCAGCAGCTTGTGGGGGGTCGGGAACACTGAAGCTTTCTTT; cdr3_aa: CASSLWGVGNTEAFF
v_call: TRBV20-1; clone_size: .; d_call: .; j_call: TRBJ1-1; cdr3_nt: TGCAGTGCTCTTAAAATTGCAGTTAACACTGAAGCTTTCTTT; cdr3_aa: CSALKIAVNTEAFF
v_call: TRBV7-8; clone_size: many; d_call: .; j_call: TRBJ2-2; cdr3_nt: TGTGCCAGCAGCTTCAGGGGCACCGGGGAGCTGTTTTTT; cdr3_aa: CASSFRGTGELFF
v_call: TRBV2; clone_size: many; d_call: TRBD2; j_call: TRBJ2-3; cdr3_nt: TGTGCCAGCAGTGAACAGCGGGGGGGGGCTGATACGCAGTATTTT; cdr3_aa: CASSEQRGGADTQYF
v_call: TRBV28; clone_size: many; d_call: .; j_call: TRBJ1-2; cdr3_nt: TGTGCCAGCAGTTACCCGTTGGGGGCCGAGGGTGGCTACACCTTC; cdr3_aa: CASSYPLGAEGGYTF
v_call: TRBV6-1; clone_size: many; d_call: .; j_call: TRBJ2-6; cdr3_nt: TGTGCCAGCAGTGGAGGGCGCCCCTCTGGGGCCAACGTCCTGACTTTC; cdr3_aa: CASSGGRPSGANVLTF
v_call: TRBV20-1; clone_size: few; d_call: .; j_call: TRBJ2-5; cdr3_nt: TGCAGTGCTAGATGGGTGGAAGAGACCCAGTACTTC; cdr3_aa: CSARWVEETQYF
v_call: TRBV7-3; clone_size: many; d_call: .; j_call: TRBJ1-1; cdr3_nt: TGTGCCAGCAGCTCATCCGGCGAGACTGAAGCTTTCTTT; cdr3_aa: CASSSSGETEAFF
v_call: TRBV29-1; clone_size: .; d_call: .; j_call: TRBJ2-7; cdr3_nt: TGCAGCGTCGCCGCATCAACCGGGACTTTGGGTTTAGGGCAGTACTTC; cdr3_aa: CSVAASTGTLGLGQYF
v_call: TRBV2; clone_size: many; d_call: .; j_call: TRBJ1-1; cdr3_nt: TGTGCCAGCACCGCTGGCCGCGACAGAGACACTGAAGCTTTCTTT; cdr3_aa: CASTAGRDRDTEAFF
v_call: TRBV2; clone_size: many; d_call: TRBD1; j_call: TRBJ2-5; cdr3_nt: TGTGCCAGCAGTGAGGGACAGGGAGGATGGGAGACCCAGTACTTC; cdr3_aa: CASSEGQGGWETQYF
v_call: TRBV7-2; clone_size: many; d_call: .; j_call: TRBJ2-2; cdr3_nt: TGTGCCAGCAGCTTGGGACTCCTCGACGGGGAGCTGTTTTTT; cdr3_aa: CASSLGLLDGELFF
v_call: TRBV5-1; clone_size: few; d_call: .; j_call: TRBJ1-1; cdr3_nt: TGCGCCAGCAGCTTGGCCGGGTCGGGGAACACTGAAGCTTTCTTT; cdr3_aa: CASSLAGSGNTEAFF
v_call: TRBV11-1; clone_size: many; d_call: TRBD2; j_call: TRBJ2-1; cdr3_nt: TGTGCCAGCAGCGAGGCCGGGACTAGGTTGAACAATGAGCAGTTCTTC; cdr3_aa: CASSEAGTRLNNEQFF
v_call: TRBV7-2; clone_size: many; d_call: .; j_call: TRBJ1-5; cdr3_nt: TGTGCCAGCAGCCCCACAGGCTACAATCAGCCCCAGCATTTT; cdr3_aa: CASSPTGYNQPQHF
v_call: TRBV19; clone_size: many; d_call: TRBD2; j_call: TRBJ2-7; cdr3_nt: TGTGCCAGTAGTGTCCCCAGCGGGGTAAGCCCCTACGAGCAGTACTTC; cdr3_aa: CASSVPSGVSPYEQYF
v_call: TRBV28; clone_size: many; d_call: .; j_call: TRBJ1-2; cdr3_nt: TGTGCCAGCAGTCGCGGACGTGGGTATGGCTACACCTTC; cdr3_aa: CASSRGRGYGYTF
v_call: TRBV4-3; clone_size: many; d_call: TRBD2; j_call: TRBJ2-7; cdr3_nt: TGCGCCAGCAGCCAAGCGGCAGCGGGGGGCTTATACGAGCAGTACTTC; cdr3_aa: CASSQAAAGGLYEQYF
v_call: TRBV9; clone_size: few; d_call: .; j_call: TRBJ1-6; cdr3_nt: TGTGCCAGCAGCTTCGAGGGTGAGAATTCACCCCTCCACTTT; cdr3_aa: CASSFEGENSPLHF
v_call: TRBV12-3/TRBV12-4; clone_size: many; d_call: .; j_call: TRBJ1-1; cdr3_nt: TGTGCCAGCAGTTTCTATGGACAGAACACTGAAGCTTTCTTT; cdr3_aa: CASSFYGQNTEAFF
v_call: TRBV5-6; clone_size: many; d_call: .; j_call: TRBJ2-4; cdr3_nt: TGTGCCAGCAGCGGATTGACAGATCCCAAAAACATTCAGTACTTC; cdr3_aa: CASSGLTDPKNIQYF
v_call: TRBV20-1; clone_size: few; d_call: .; j_call: TRBJ1-1; cdr3_nt: TGCAGTGCAGGGGGGGCGCGGGCTGAAGCTTTCTTT; cdr3_aa: CSAGGARAEAFF
v_call: TRBV7-8; clone_size: many; d_call: TRBD1; j_call: TRBJ2-1; cdr3_nt: TGTGCCAGCAGCCCCCGACAGGGACCTACAAACGGGCAGTTCTTC; cdr3_aa: CASSPRQGPTNGQFF